This T cell receptor beta chain was profiled in a study of T cells in Graves' hyperthyroidism and ophthalmopathy. This CDR3 comprises 21 residues. Germline V lookup: CDR1 SGHVS, CDR2 FQNEAQ. V was clipped by 5 bases and J by 2 bases; unmatched bases: 24. The investigators amplified TCR beta CDR3 regions from RNA transcripts. TCR CDR3 regions were first amplified by RT-PCR with HTBI primers. TCRdb re-analysed the multiplex PCR reads in MiXCR, keeping a single row per CDR3 protein. The sample lists about 290,000 distinct CDR3 sequences, 17% seen once, with 55% to 60% in the top ten. The study included ophthalmopathy patients with Clinical Activity Score at least 3, NOSPECS grade at least 4 and duration under 3 months. Researchers barred patients who had uncontrolled infection, other autoimmune disease, pregnancy or lactation.

The source is a woman aged 55 to 70 with Graves' ophthalmopathy. The chain has TRBV7-8 and TRBJ1-5; 7 bases line up with TRBD1. The sample taken for sequencing was blood. The CDR3 sequence: CASSGSYRGPSLGRGNQPQHF. The CDR3 nucleotides read TGTGCCAGCAGCGGATCCTACAGGGGCCCGTCTCTCGGCCGCGGCAATCAGCCCCAGCATTTT.